The 31 T cell receptor beta chains reported below all come from one sample, sequenced in a study of blood T cell repertoires in COVID-19. Assay: immunoSEQ multiplex PCR; the TCRdb copy retains only in-frame clones and omits some. The sample carries around 400,000 clones, 89% recorded once. Sequenced material: PBMCs or T cells enriched from blood (not recorded which). These receptors were collected from a woman in her twenties or thirties who had recovered from COVID-19.

This chain links TRBV4-2 with TRBJ2-7; TRBD2 agrees at 10 bases. Germline CDR1 reads LGHNA; CDR2 reads YNFKEQ. This CDR3 is built from 17 residues. V gave up 2 bases and J gave up 0 bases; unmatched junction bases: 7. The CDR3 spells CASSQKGLADHSYEQYF. In DNA, the CDR3 is TGTGCCAGCAGCCAAAAAGGACTAGCGGATCACTCCTACGAGCAGTACTTC.

The chain employs TRBV30 and TRBJ1-1; D gene ambiguous. Deletions cut 1 base from V and 0 bases from J, with 9 bases between. The germline gives CDR1 GTSNPN, CDR2 SVGIG (reference sequence). CDR3 size: 14 residues. The CDR3 here is CAWSEEPMNTEAFF. CDR3 DNA sequence: TGTGCCTGGAGTGAGGAGCCTATGAACACTGAAGCTTTCTTT.

The chain combines TRBV25-1 with TRBJ1-4, with TRBD1 identical over 11 bases. The ends lost 2 bases at V and 7 bases at J; junction bases unmatched: 6. Germline loops: CDR1 MGHDK, CDR2 SYGVNS. The CDR3 covers 16 residues. This CDR3 is CASSEKWGQGVEKLFF. The CDR3, as DNA: TGTGCCAGCAGTGAAAAGTGGGGACAGGGGGTTGAAAAACTGTTTTTT.

This rearrangement joins TRBV30 to TRBJ1-6, with D unclear. The V end lost 3 bases, the J end lost 6 bases, and 3 bases lay between the germline ends. In germline, CDR1 is GTSNPN, CDR2 SVGIG (reference sequence). This CDR3 contains 11 residues. The CDR3 nucleotides read TGTGCCTGGAGGGCTAATTCACCCCTCCACTTT. Translating it yields CAWRANSPLHF.

The V and J genes are TRBV7-3 and TRBJ1-6, with a tentative D call TRBD1 (5 bases). With 1 base removed from V and 9 bases from J, the gap between germline ends came to 13 bases. This CDR3 has 15 amino acids. Germline V lookup: CDR1 SGHTA, CDR2 FQGTGA. As DNA, the CDR3 is TGTGCCAGCAGCTTAAGAACGGCGGGGGGTTCACCCCTCCACTTT. Its translation: CASSLRTAGGSPLHF.

This clone has a single count. The chain carries TRBV20-1 and TRBJ2-3, with TRBD2 matching 7 bases. The germline CDR1 and CDR2 sequences are DFQATT and SNEGSKA (reference sequence). V lost 3 bases to trimming and J lost 0 bases; unmatched junction nucleotides: 6. This CDR3 has 15 residues. The CDR3: CSASNGGESTDTQYF. The CDR3, as DNA: TGCAGTGCTAGTAATGGGGGGGAGAGCACAGATACGCAGTATTTT.

This CDR3 reads CASHSPGGPRYEQFF. The CDR3 DNA reads as TGTGCCAGCCACTCCCCAGGGGGGCCGAGGTATGAGCAGTTCTTC. The J gene is TRBJ2-1, the V gene TRBV28; D perhaps matches TRBD1 (7 bases). The CDR3 length is 15 residues. Germline loops: CDR1 MDHEN, CDR2 SYDVKM. V shed 8 bases and J shed 8 bases, with 22 bases lying between them.

The gene calls are TRBV28 and TRBJ1-3, with D possibly matching TRBD1 (5 bases). The CDR3 is 14 residues long. Trimming shortened V by 6 bases and J by 7 bases, and 16 bases separated the two germline ends. Germline V gene lookup returns CDR1 MDHEN and CDR2 SYDVKM. In DNA form, the CDR3 reads TGTGCCAGCAGGGGGGGAGGACAATTTAACACCATATATTTT. Its translation: CASRGGGQFNTIYF. Variable domain in full (rest from reference TRBV28 and TRBJ1-3): DVKVTQSSRYLVKRTGEKVFLECVQDMDHENMFWYRQDPGLGLRLIYFSYDVKMKEKGDIPEGYSVSREKKERFSLILESASTNQTSMYLCASRGGGQFNTIYFGEGSWLTVV.

This chain connects TRBV15 to TRBJ1-2, with unresolved D. The V and J ends lost 1 base and 8 bases respectively, with 11 bases between them. CDR1 LNHNV and CDR2 YYDKDF come from the germline V gene (reference sequence). The CDR3 has 13 residues. The CDR3 is CATSRAPREGYTF. The CDR3 DNA follows: TGTGCCACCAGCAGAGCCCCTCGGGAGGGCTACACCTTC.

This clone was seen once. The rearrangement uses TRBV29-1 and TRBJ2-5; 11 bases are a match to TRBD2. V was clipped by 4 bases and J by 5 bases; unmatched bases: 12. The CDR3 length is 16 residues. The V gene's germline CDR1 is SQVTM and CDR2 ANQGSEA. The DNA of the CDR3 is TGCAGCGTTGCCTCGTCTAGCGGGGGGCCAGGGGAGACCCAGTACTTC. Encoded protein: CSVASSSGGPGETQYF.

The CDR3 spells CASSLDGRYQETQYF. The CDR3 DNA is TGTGCCAGCAGCTTAGACGGGAGGTACCAAGAGACCCAGTACTTC. The rearrangement joins TRBV7-3 to TRBJ2-5; 7 nucleotides line up with TRBD2. From germline, CDR1 is SGHTA and CDR2 FQGTGA. The CDR3 extends over 15 amino acids. The ends lost 2 bases at V and 0 bases at J; junction bases unmatched: 3.

V is TRBV27 and J is TRBJ1-1, with a weak D call TRBD1 (5 bases). Deletions cut 8 bases from V and 2 bases from J, with 15 bases between. The CDR3 extends over 14 amino acids. The germline CDR1 and CDR2 sequences are MNHEY and SMNVEV (reference sequence). Here the CDR3 reads CASVGAGRNTEAFF. In nucleotides, the CDR3 is TGTGCCAGCGTAGGTGCAGGGCGCAACACTGAAGCTTTCTTT.

In regard to this clone: Other nucleotide sequences in the sample specify the same CDR3. The rearrangement links TRBV7-9 to TRBJ1-5, with 7 bases aligning to TRBD1. This CDR3 comprises 15 residues. Germline V gives CDR1 SEHNR, CDR2 FQNEAQ (reference sequence). Germline trimming cut 1 base from V and 2 bases from J; bases unmatched to any gene: 2. The CDR3 is CASSLGGTGNQPQHF. CDR3 nucleotide sequence: TGTGCCAGCAGCTTAGGTGGGACAGGCAATCAGCCCCAGCATTTT.

The chain recombines TRBV21-1 with TRBJ1-4; TRBD1, the table's D call, was not compared with the DNA. TRBV21-1 is designated a pseudogene. CDR3 length: 16 amino acids. The CDR3 here is CASRKGLVGQGEKLFF. CDR3 coding DNA: TGTGCCAGCAGGAAGGGGCTAGTCGGACAAGGGGAAAAACTGTTTTTT.

The rearrangement uses TRBV15 and TRBJ2-7; D perhaps matches TRBD2 (6 bases). Germline CDR1 and CDR2: LNHNV and YYDKDF (reference sequence). The CDR3 extends over 15 amino acids. Trimming took 1 base from V and 5 from J, leaving 15 bases between them. The CDR3 reads CATSRAGTSTHEQYF. The CDR3 nucleotides are TGTGCCACCAGCAGAGCTGGGACTTCTACCCACGAGCAGTACTTC.

The chain uses TRBV5-1 and TRBJ1-1; D remains ambiguous. The CDR3 runs to 15 residues. Germline V gene lookup returns CDR1 SGHRS and CDR2 YFSETQ. Trimming shortened V by 0 bases and J by 2 bases, and 11 bases separated the two germline ends. In nucleotides, the CDR3 is TGCGCCAGCAGCTTGGCCAGGCACACCAACACTGAAGCTTTCTTT. The encoded protein is CASSLARHTNTEAFF.

The chain is built from TRBV19 and TRBJ1-6; D is ambiguous. V lost 2 bases to trimming and J lost 3 bases, with 8 bases between them. The CDR3 extends over 15 amino acids. Germline V CDR1 and CDR2: LNHDA, SQIVND (reference sequence). This CDR3 reads CASSISGSYNSPLHF. The CDR3 DNA follows: TGTGCCAGTAGTATATCTGGGAGCTATAATTCACCCCTCCACTTT.

V is TRBV6-2 or TRBV6-3 and J is TRBJ2-3; 7 bases align to TRBD1. Germline CDR1 and CDR2: MNHEY and SVGEGT. The V segment lost 2 bases and the J segment 2 bases; nucleotides outside the gene matches: 10. This CDR3 contains 17 residues. CDR3 bases: TGTGCCAGCAGTTACGCCGGGACAGCGACTATCACAGATACGCAGTATTTT. This translates into CASSYAGTATITDTQYF.

V usage is TRBV30 and J usage is TRBJ2-1, with D possibly matching TRBD2 (5 bases). CDR1 and CDR2 (germline): GTSNPN, SVGIG (reference sequence). V gave up 1 base and J gave up 5 bases, with 15 bases separating them. This CDR3 has 15 residues. The CDR3 sequence: CAWSGARLSNNEQFF. The DNA of the CDR3 is TGTGCCTGGAGTGGGGCTAGACTAAGTAACAATGAGCAGTTCTTC.

The chain couples TRBV15 to TRBJ2-1, with D possibly TRBD2 on 5 matching bases. The CDR3 is made up of 15 amino acids. Germline V lookup: CDR1 LNHNV, CDR2 YYDKDF (reference sequence). V gave up 3 bases and J gave up 2 bases, with 11 bases separating them. The chain's CDR3 is CATSSEAGTYNEQFF. In DNA form, the CDR3 reads TGTGCCACCAGCAGTGAGGCGGGTACCTACAATGAGCAGTTCTTC.

The rearrangement links TRBV19 to TRBJ1-2; D is unresolved. With 4 bases removed from V and 4 bases from J, the gap between germline ends came to 16 bases. CDR3 size: 15 residues. The germline gives CDR1 LNHDA, CDR2 SQIVND (reference sequence). As DNA, the CDR3 is TGTGCCAGTAGTACGACCGGGTCGATCGGCTATGGCTACACCTTC. Translating it yields CASSTTGSIGYGYTF.

The chain has TRBV4-2 and TRBJ1-2; possible D gene TRBD1, 6 bases. The germline V gene has CDR1 LGHNA and CDR2 YNFKEQ. The CDR3 loop spans 14 amino acids. Trimming removed 3 bases at V and 3 bases at J, with 11 bases between. CDR3 DNA: TGTGCCAGCAGCCAGGACAGTTTGGACTATGGCTACACCTTC. Its translation: CASSQDSLDYGYTF.

This chain uses TRBV29-1 with TRBJ2-3; no definite D call. Trimming removed 7 bases from V and 6 bases from J, with 11 bases in between. CDR1 and CDR2 from the germline V gene are SQVTM and ANQGSEA. The CDR3 is 11 residues long. CDR3 sequence: CSALSADTQYF. The CDR3 coding sequence is TGCAGCGCCCTATCCGCCGATACGCAGTATTTT.

In its sample, this clone was seen once. The rearrangement links TRBV9 to TRBJ1-6; possible D gene TRBD1, 5 bases. Germline CDR1 is SGDLS and CDR2 is YYNGEE. The CDR3 covers 15 residues. V was cut by 4 bases and J by 6 bases, with 14 bases left in between. The CDR3 loop is CASSLQTELNSPLHF. The DNA of the CDR3 is TGTGCCAGCAGCCTCCAGACAGAGCTTAATTCACCCCTCCACTTT.

The chain carries TRBV4-2 and TRBJ2-7; the D gene is possibly TRBD1 (6 bases). The CDR3 is 16 residues long. Germline V gene data show CDR1 as LGHNA and CDR2 as YNFKEQ. V lost 3 bases to trimming and J lost 0 bases, with 15 bases between them. CDR3 region: CASSHYRDTNSYEQYF. The CDR3 DNA reads as TGTGCCAGCAGCCACTACCGGGACACCAACTCCTACGAGCAGTACTTC.

The V gene is TRBV19, the J gene TRBJ1-6, with 7 bases aligning to TRBD1. J was trimmed by 9 bases and V by 5 bases; bases with no gene match: 13. CDR1 LNHDA and CDR2 SQIVND come from the germline V gene (reference sequence). The CDR3 is made up of 16 amino acids. The CDR3 loop reads CASSARQGPFGSPLHF. DNA for the CDR3: TGTGCCAGTAGTGCCCGACAGGGTCCCTTTGGTTCACCCCTCCACTTT.

V and J are TRBV21-1 and TRBJ2-5; the table assigns TRBD1, which was not confirmed against the DNA. TRBV21-1 is a documented pseudogene. The CDR3 length is 15 residues. The CDR3 is CASSKFHRVEETQYF. The CDR3 bases are TGTGCCAGCAGCAAATTTCACAGGGTGGAAGAGACCCAGTACTTC.

This rearrangement joins TRBV5-4 to TRBJ1-4, with 9 bases matching TRBD1. The length of the CDR3 is 16 residues. The junction had 9 bases not matched to a gene; V was cut back by 3 bases and J by 6 bases. In germline, CDR1 is SGHNT, CDR2 YYREEE (reference sequence). The CDR3 region has the DNA TGTGCCAGCAGCTCCGAGTTACAGGGGGCACATGAAAAACTGTTTTTT. Its translation: CASSSELQGAHEKLFF. The variable domain in full, with the rest retrieved from reference TRBV5-4 and TRBJ1-4, is ETGVTQSPTHLIKTRGQQVTLRCSSQSGHNTVSWYQQALGQGPQFIFQYYREEENGRGNFPPRFSGLQFPNYSSELNVNALELDDSALYLCASSSELQGAHEKLFFGSGTQLSVL.

This clone occurred once. The chain carries TRBV7-9 and TRBJ2-7; TRBD1 matches 8 bases. V dropped 5 bases and J dropped 2; count of bases not matched to a gene: 11. CDR1 is SEHNR and CDR2 is FQNEAQ in the germline V gene (reference sequence). CDR3 length equals 16 residues. CDR3: CASSGGPDRATYEQYF. CDR3 bases: TGTGCCAGCAGCGGGGGACCGGACAGGGCCACCTACGAGCAGTACTTC.

The V and J genes are TRBV30 and TRBJ1-2; no clear D gene. CDR3 length: 12 residues. Trimming took 0 bases from V and 2 from J, leaving 4 bases between them. From germline, CDR1 is GTSNPN and CDR2 SVGIG (reference sequence). This chain's CDR3 is CAWSVANYGYTF. The CDR3 region has the DNA TGTGCCTGGAGTGTAGCCAACTATGGCTACACCTTC.

The chain uses TRBV25-1 and TRBJ2-7, with 8 bases matching TRBD2. Germline lookup yields CDR1 MGHDK and CDR2 SYGVNS. With V trimmed by 5 bases and J by 3 bases, 6 bases remained unmatched. The CDR3 covers 14 residues. CDR3 in amino acids: CASSFAGTSYEQYF. The DNA for the CDR3 is TGTGCCAGCAGTTTTGCCGGGACTAGCTACGAGCAGTACTTC.